The 4 T cell receptor beta chains below all came from one sample that was sequenced in a study of cytomegalovirus exposure and HLA in healthy donors. In the PCR, 60 Vbeta and 13 Jbeta primers were used. Method: immunoSEQ multiplex PCR; TCRdb's copy keeps in-frame clones and lacks some. The sample contains more than 200,000 clones, approximately 79% of which appear only once. Sequenced sample: PBMCs. These receptors all stem from a male donor in good health and CMV-seronegative.

This clone was seen a handful of times. This rearrangement joins TRBV6-5 to TRBJ2-3, with D perhaps TRBD2 (6 bases). V lost 6 bases to trimming and J lost 2 bases, with 15 bases between them. Germline V lookup: CDR1 MNHEY, CDR2 SVGAGI. The CDR3 runs to 15 residues. The chain's CDR3 is CASSLRLGSTDTQYF. CDR3 nucleotide sequence: TGTGCCAGCAGCCTCAGACTAGGTTCCACAGATACGCAGTATTTT.

The CDR3 loop is CASSLYYEQYF. As DNA, the CDR3 is TGTGCCAGCAGCTTGTACTACGAGCAGTACTTC. The chain couples TRBV7-2 to TRBJ2-7; no clear D. V shed 3 bases and J shed 3 bases, with 3 bases lying between them. Germline V gives CDR1 SGHTA, CDR2 FQGNSA. The CDR3 sequence is 11 residues long.

The chain has TRBV19 and TRBJ1-2, with D perhaps TRBD1 (6 bases). V was cut by 7 bases and J by 8 bases, with 8 bases left in between. The V gene's germline CDR1 is LNHDA and CDR2 SQIVND (reference sequence). The CDR3 runs 10 residues. The CDR3 reads CASTGDGYTF. CDR3 DNA: TGTGCCAGTACAGGGGACGGCTACACCTTC.

This clone was seen a single time. The rearrangement links TRBV19 to TRBJ1-2, with 8 nucleotides matching TRBD1. The CDR3 length is 14 residues. Germline CDR1 reads LNHDA; CDR2 reads SQIVND (reference sequence). J lost 4 bases, V lost 7 bases, and 8 bases had no gene match. The CDR3 DNA sequence: TGTGCCAGTAATCAGGGGGCTATCCCCTATGGCTACACCTTC. It codes for CASNQGAIPYGYTF.